The entry below describes one TCR beta chain. The target antigen is unknown. These data are taken from a study of PD-1 blockade in classical Hodgkin lymphoma. Findings of the study overall: Researchers reported that CD4+ TCR diversity, though not CD8+, rose significantly by C4D1. Lower baseline TCR diversity marked trial partial responders and progressors. Patients with an early start, nivolumab under 1 year after ASCT, were excluded.

CDR3 size: 17 residues. Trimming removed 4 bases from V and 4 bases from J; junction bases left unmatched: 14. The V gene's germline CDR1 is SGHDT and CDR2 YYEEEE. Time point of the sample: cycle 4 day 1 (C4D1), after 6 weeks of nivolumab. Every patient had relapsed following autologous stem cell transplantation, and cohorts differed in brentuximab vedotin exposure. The data were produced by immunoSEQ multiplex PCR, yet TCRdb's version contains in-frame clones alone and is incomplete. The sample has approximately 10,000 clones, around 87% seen once. V and J are TRBV5-6 and TRBJ1-3, with TRBD1 identical over 7 bases. This specimen consisted of peripheral blood mononuclear cells (PBMCs), obtained before the fourth cycle of nivolumab. The sequence was collected from a human donor with classical Hodgkin lymphoma. The CDR3 DNA sequence: TGTGCCAGCAGCCACATCCCCGACAGGGCCTCAGGAAACACCATATATTTT. Translated: CASSHIPDRASGNTIYF. Drawing the rest from reference TRBV5-6 and TRBJ1-3, the complete variable domain is DAGVTQSPTHLIKTRGQQVTLRCSPKSGHDTVSWYQQALGQGPQFIFQYYEEEERQRGNFPDRFSGHQFPNYSSELNVNALLLGDSALYLCASSHIPDRASGNTIYFGEGSWLTVV.